This T cell receptor (beta chain) originates from a study of cytomegalovirus exposure and HLA in healthy donors. Germline CDR1 reads SGHNT; CDR2 reads YYREEE (reference sequence). Trimming took 3 bases from V and 4 from J, leaving 11 bases between them. This CDR3 region has 13 residues. In the PCR, 60 Vbeta and 13 Jbeta primers were used. The method was immunoSEQ multiplex PCR; TCRdb's version includes in-frame clones alone and lacks a portion of them. The data contain 100,000 to 130,000 clones, 82% of them singletons. General study findings and limits: The study designated over 150 TCR beta chains cytomegalovirus-associated.

A note on this clone: Its specificity is unknown.

The receptor's source is a man under 40 in good health and CMV-seropositive. V and J are TRBV5-4 and TRBJ2-7, with a weak D call TRBD1 (6 bases). Sequencing was performed on PBMCs. The CDR3 region is CASSSQGRYEQYF. In DNA, the CDR3 is TGTGCCAGCAGCTCACAGGGCCGATACGAGCAGTACTTC.